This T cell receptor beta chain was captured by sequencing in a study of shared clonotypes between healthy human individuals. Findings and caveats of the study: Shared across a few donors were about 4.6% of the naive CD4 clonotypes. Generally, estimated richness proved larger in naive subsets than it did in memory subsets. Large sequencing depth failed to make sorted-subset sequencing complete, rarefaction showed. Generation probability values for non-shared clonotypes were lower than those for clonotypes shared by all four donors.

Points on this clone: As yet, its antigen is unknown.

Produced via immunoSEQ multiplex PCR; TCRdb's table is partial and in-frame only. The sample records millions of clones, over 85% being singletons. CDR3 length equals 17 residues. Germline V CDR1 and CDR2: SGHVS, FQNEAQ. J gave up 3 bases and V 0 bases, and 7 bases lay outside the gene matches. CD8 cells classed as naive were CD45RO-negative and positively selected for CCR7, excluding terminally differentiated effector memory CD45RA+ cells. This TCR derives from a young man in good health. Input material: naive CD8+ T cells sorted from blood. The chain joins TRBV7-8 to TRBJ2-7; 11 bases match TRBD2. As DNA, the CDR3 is TGTGCCAGCAGCTTAGCGGTTGTAGCGGGAGGGTTCTACGAGCAGTACTTC. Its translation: CASSLAVVAGGFYEQYF.